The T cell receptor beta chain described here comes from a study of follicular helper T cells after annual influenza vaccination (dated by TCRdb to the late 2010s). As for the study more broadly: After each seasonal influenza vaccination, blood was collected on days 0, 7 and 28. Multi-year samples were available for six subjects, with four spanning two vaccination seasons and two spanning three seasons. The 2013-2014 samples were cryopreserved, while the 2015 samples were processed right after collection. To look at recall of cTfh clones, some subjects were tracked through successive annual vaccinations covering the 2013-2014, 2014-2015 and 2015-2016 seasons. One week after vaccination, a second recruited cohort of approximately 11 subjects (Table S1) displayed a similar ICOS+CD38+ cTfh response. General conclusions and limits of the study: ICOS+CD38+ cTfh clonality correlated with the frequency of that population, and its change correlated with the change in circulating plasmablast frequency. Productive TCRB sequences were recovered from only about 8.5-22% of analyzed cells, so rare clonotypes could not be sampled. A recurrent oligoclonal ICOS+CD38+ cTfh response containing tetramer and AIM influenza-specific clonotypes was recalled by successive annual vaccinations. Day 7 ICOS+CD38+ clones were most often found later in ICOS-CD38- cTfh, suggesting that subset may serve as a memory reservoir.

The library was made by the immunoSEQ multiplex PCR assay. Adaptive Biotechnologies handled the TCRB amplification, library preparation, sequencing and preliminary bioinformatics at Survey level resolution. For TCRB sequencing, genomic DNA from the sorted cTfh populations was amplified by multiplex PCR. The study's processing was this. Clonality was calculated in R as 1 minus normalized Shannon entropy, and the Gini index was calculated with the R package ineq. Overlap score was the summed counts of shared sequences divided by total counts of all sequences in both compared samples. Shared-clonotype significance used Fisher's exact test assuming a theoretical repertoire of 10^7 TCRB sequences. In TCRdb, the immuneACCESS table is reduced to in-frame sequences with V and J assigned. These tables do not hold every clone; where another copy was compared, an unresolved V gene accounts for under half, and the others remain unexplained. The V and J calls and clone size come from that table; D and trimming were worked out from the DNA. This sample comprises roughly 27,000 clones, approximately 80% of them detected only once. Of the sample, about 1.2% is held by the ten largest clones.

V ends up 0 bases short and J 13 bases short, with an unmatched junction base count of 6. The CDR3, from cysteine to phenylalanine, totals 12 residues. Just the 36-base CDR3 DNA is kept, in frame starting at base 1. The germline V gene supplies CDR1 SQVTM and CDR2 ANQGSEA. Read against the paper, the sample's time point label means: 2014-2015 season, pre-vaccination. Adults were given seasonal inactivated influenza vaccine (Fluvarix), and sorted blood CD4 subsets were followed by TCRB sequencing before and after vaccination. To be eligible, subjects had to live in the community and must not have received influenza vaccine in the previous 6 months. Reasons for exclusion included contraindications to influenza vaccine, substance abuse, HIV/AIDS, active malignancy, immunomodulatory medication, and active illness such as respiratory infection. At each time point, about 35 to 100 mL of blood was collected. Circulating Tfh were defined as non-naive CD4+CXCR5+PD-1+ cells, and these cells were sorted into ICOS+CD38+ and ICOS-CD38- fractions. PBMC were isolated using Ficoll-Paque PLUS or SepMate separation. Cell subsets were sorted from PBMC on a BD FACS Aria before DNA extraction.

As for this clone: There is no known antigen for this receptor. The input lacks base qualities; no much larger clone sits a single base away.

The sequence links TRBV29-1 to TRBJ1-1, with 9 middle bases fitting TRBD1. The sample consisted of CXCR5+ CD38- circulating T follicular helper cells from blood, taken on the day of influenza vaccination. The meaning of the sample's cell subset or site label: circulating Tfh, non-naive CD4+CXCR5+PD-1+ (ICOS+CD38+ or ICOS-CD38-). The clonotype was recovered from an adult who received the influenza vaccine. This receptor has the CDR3 CSVEDTGGLGFF. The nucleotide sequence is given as TGCAGCGTTGAAGATACAGGGGGCCTCGGTTTCTTT.